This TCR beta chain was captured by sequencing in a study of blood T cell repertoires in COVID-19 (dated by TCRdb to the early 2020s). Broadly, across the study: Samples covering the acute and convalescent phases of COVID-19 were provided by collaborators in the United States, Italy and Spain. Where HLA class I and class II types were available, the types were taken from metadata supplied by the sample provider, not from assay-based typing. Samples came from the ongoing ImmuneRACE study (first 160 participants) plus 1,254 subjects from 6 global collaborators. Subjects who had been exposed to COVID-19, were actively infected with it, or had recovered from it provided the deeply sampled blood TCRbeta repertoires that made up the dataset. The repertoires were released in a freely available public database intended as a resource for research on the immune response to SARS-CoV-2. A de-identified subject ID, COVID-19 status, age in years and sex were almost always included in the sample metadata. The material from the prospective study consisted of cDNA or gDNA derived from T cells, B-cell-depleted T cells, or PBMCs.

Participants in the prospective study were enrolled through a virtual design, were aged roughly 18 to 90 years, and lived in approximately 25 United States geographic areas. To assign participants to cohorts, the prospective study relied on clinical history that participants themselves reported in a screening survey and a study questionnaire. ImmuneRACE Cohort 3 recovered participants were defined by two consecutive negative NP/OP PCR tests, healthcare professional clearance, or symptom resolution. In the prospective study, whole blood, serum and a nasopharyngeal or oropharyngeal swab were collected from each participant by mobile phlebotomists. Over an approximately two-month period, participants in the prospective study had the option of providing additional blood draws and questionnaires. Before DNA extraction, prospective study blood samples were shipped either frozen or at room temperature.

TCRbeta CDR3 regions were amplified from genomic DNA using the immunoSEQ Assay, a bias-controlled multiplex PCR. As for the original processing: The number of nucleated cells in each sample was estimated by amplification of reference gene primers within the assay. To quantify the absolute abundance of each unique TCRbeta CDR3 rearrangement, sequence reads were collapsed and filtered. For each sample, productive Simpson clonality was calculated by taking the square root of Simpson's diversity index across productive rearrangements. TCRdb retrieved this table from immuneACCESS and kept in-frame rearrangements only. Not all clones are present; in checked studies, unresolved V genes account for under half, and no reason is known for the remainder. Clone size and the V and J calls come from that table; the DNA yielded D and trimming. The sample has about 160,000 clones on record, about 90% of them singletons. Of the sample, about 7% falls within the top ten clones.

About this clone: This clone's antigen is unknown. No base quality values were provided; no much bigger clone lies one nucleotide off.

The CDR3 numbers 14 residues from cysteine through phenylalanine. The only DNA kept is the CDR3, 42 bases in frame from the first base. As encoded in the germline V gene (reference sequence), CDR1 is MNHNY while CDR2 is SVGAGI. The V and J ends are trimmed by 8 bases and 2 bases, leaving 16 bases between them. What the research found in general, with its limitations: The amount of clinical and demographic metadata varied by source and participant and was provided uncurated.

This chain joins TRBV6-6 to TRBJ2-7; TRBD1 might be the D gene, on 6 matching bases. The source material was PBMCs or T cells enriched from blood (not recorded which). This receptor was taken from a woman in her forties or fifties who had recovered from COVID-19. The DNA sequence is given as TGTGCCAGCGGAGAACAGGGCCCCACCTACGAGCAGTACTTC. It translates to CASGEQGPTYEQYF.